A single TCR beta chain is shown here with its context. CDR1 is SQVTM and CDR2 is ANQGSEA in the germline V gene. This CDR3 comprises 13 residues. V was cut by 5 bases and J by 4 bases, with 14 bases left in between. The authors prepared the TCRbeta library with unique molecular identifiers. TCRdb re-called the PCR reads with MiXCR, one entry per CDR3 protein. Of 360,000 or so distinct CDR3 sequences detected, roughly 21% appear once; the ten largest clones hold less than 4.5%. This specimen belongs to a study of T-cell reconstitution after alpha-beta-depleted transplantation in children. The V call is TRBV29-1, the J call TRBJ1-1; a possible D gene is TRBD1 (6 bases). This receptor was identified in a human donor who donated a stem cell graft to a child with acute myeloid leukemia. Sequencing was performed on PBMCs from the stem cell graft donor, taken from the stem cell graft. In DNA form, the CDR3 reads TGCAGCGTTTCCATGGGGGGCCGCACTGAAGCTTTCTTT. Residues: CSVSMGGRTEAFF.